These 29 T cell receptor beta chains were all obtained from the same sample, sequenced in a study of blood T cell repertoires in COVID-19. Sequencing used immunoSEQ multiplex PCR; TCRdb keeps in-frame clones, though not all of them. This sample carries fewer than 350,000 clones, 81% of them seen once, and the ten largest clones take less than 3%. Sequencing used peripheral blood. The receptors stem from a woman in her sixties or seventies with active or convalescent COVID-19.

J is TRBJ1-4 and V is TRBV4-1, with D maybe TRBD1 (6 bases). Germline V gene lookup returns CDR1 MGHRA and CDR2 YSYEKL. V was trimmed by 2 bases and J by 3 bases, leaving 16 bases between them. The CDR3 consists of 17 residues. This CDR3 is CASSQRAGDLANEKLFF. CDR3 in DNA: TGCGCCAGCAGCCAACGGGCAGGGGATTTGGCTAATGAAAAACTGTTTTTT.

The chain links TRBV19 to TRBJ2-7, with TRBD2 as a possible D gene (7 bases). Germline CDR1 is LNHDA and CDR2 is SQIVND (reference sequence). V dropped 1 base and J dropped 3 bases, with 19 bases sitting between them. The CDR3 is 17 amino acids. CDR3 in amino acids: CASSIGPRGARLYEQYF. The CDR3 bases are TGTGCCAGTAGTATAGGCCCTCGGGGGGCGCGTCTCTACGAGCAGTACTTC.

This clone was recorded many times. This chain connects TRBV7-8 to TRBJ1-1, with 7 bases lining up with TRBD1. The CDR3 consists of 13 residues. The germline V gene has CDR1 SGHVS and CDR2 FQNEAQ. V shed 2 bases, J shed 6 bases, and the junction held 3 bases outside the gene matches. The CDR3 spells CASSLIDRAEAFF. In DNA, the CDR3 is TGTGCCAGCAGCTTAATTGACAGGGCTGAAGCTTTCTTT.

This clone was observed once. CDR3 amino acids: CASRPQGASGLGYTF. CDR3 sequence (DNA): TGTGCCAGCAGACCACAGGGGGCGAGCGGATTAGGCTACACCTTC. The chain recombines TRBV2 with TRBJ1-2; 9 bases match TRBD1. The trim removed 6 bases at V and 8 bases at J, leaving 13 bases unmatched. The V gene's germline CDR1 is SNHLY and CDR2 FYNNEI. This CDR3 is 15 amino acids long.

The rearrangement uses TRBV7-2 and TRBJ2-3, with TRBD1 identical over 7 bases. V dropped 3 bases and J dropped 0; count of bases not matched to a gene: 9. The CDR3 covers 17 residues. Germline V lookup: CDR1 SGHTA, CDR2 FQGNSA. The CDR3: CASSLRRQGTSTDTQYF. CDR3 bases: TGTGCCAGCAGCTTGCGCAGACAGGGAACGAGCACAGATACGCAGTATTTT.

CDR3: CASSRSFHRGRLTGELFF. The CDR3 region has the DNA TGTGCCAGCAGTCGGTCGTTTCACAGGGGGCGATTGACCGGGGAGCTGTTTTTT. The gene calls are TRBV6-6 and TRBJ2-2, with 9 bases lining up with TRBD1. The J segment lost 5 bases and the V segment lost 5 bases, leaving 15 bases of the junction unmatched. This CDR3 region has 18 residues. Germline CDR1 reads MNHNY; CDR2 reads SVGAGI (reference sequence).

The CDR3 DNA reads as TGTGCCAGTAGTACCGACAGGGTTGGCTCTGGAAACACCATATATTTT. This gives the protein CASSTDRVGSGNTIYF. The chain links TRBV19 to TRBJ1-3; 7 bases align to TRBD1. V was pared by 4 bases and J by 0 bases, with 6 bases of the junction left unmatched. Looked up from germline, CDR1 is LNHDA and CDR2 is SQIVND (reference sequence). The CDR3 is made up of 16 amino acids.

The CDR3 nucleotides are TGTGCCAGCAGCTTAGGAGGTTCGGGGGTTAGAACTGAAGCTTTCTTT. Its translation: CASSLGGSGVRTEAFF. The chain carries TRBV7-3 and TRBJ1-1; D is possibly TRBD1 (5 bases). Looked up from germline, CDR1 is SGHTA and CDR2 is FQGTGA. Trimming removed 2 bases from V and 5 bases from J, with 18 bases in between. This CDR3 is 16 amino acids long.

This rearrangement joins TRBV4-1 to TRBJ1-2, with D perhaps TRBD1 (6 bases). Germline CDR1 and CDR2: MGHRA and YSYEKL. The CDR3 totals 18 residues. Trimming left V 0 bases short and J 4 bases short, with 21 bases between. CDR3 DNA sequence: TGCGCCAGCAGCCAAGAGCCTATAACAGGGAATACAGGCTATGGCTACACCTTC. Its translation: CASSQEPITGNTGYGYTF.

Here the CDR3 DNA reads TGCGCCAGCACTCCGACGCAGGGGAACTACGAGCAGTACTTC. It codes for CASTPTQGNYEQYF. The J gene is TRBJ2-7, the V gene TRBV4-1, with D possibly TRBD1 on 6 matching bases. This CDR3 is built from 14 residues. The germline V gene encodes CDR1 MGHRA and CDR2 YSYEKL. With 7 bases removed from V and 3 bases from J, the gap between germline ends came to 16 bases.

This clone was counted only a few times. This chain joins TRBV11-2 and TRBJ2-2, with TRBD2 matching 9 bases. Trimming removed 6 bases from V and 8 bases from J; junction bases left unmatched: 10. Germline V gene lookup returns CDR1 SGHAT and CDR2 FQNNGV. There are 15 residues in the CDR3. The CDR3: CASRESGTSSGELFF. The CDR3 nucleotides are TGTGCCAGCAGAGAATCCGGGACTAGCAGTGGGGAGCTGTTTTTT. Variable domain in full (rest from reference TRBV11-2 and TRBJ2-2): EAGVAQSPRYKIIEKRQSVAFWCNPISGHATLYWYQQILGQGPKLLIQFQNNGVVDDSQLPKDRFSAERLKGVDSTLKIQPAKLEDSAVYLCASRESGTSSGELFFGEGSRLTVL.

About this clone: Other nucleotide sequences from this sample produce the same CDR3. The J gene is TRBJ1-1, the V gene TRBV10-3; possible D gene TRBD1, 5 bases. The CDR3 has 15 residues. The V end lost 0 bases, the J end lost 1 base, and 9 bases lay between the germline ends. Germline V gives CDR1 ENHRY, CDR2 SYGVKD. The CDR3 here is CAISESTQGNTEAFF. The CDR3 DNA reads as TGTGCCATCAGTGAGTCGACTCAGGGGAACACTGAAGCTTTCTTT.

The chain links TRBV10-1 to TRBJ2-3, with 10 bases that match TRBD2. The CDR3 extends over 17 amino acids. Per the germline V gene, CDR1 is WNHNN and CDR2 is SYGVQD (reference sequence). After removal of 5 bases from V and 1 base from J, the junction contained 9 bases not matched to a gene. CDR3 nucleotides: TGCGCCAGCAGTCCCCGTTCTAGCGGGGGTCGCACAGATACGCAGTATTTT. Its protein product is CASSPRSSGGRTDTQYF.

Here the CDR3 reads CASSPDRNQPQHF. DNA of the CDR3: TGTGCCAGCAGTCCGGACAGAAATCAGCCCCAGCATTTT. This chain connects TRBV11-2 to TRBJ1-5; tentatively, D is TRBD1 (6 bases). The CDR3 has 13 residues. The germline CDR1 and CDR2 sequences are SGHAT and FQNNGV. Between the trimmed V and J ends, which lost 6 bases and 4 bases, there was a span of 10 bases.

This clone was counted a single time. The CDR3 coding sequence is TGTGCCAGCTCAACGGGACAGGGGGGCGCGAACACCGGGGAGCTGTTTTTT. This sequence encodes CASSTGQGGANTGELFF. This chain connects TRBV18 to TRBJ2-2, with 11 bases fitting TRBD1. J was trimmed by 0 bases and V by 5 bases; bases with no gene match: 5. The germline V gene encodes CDR1 KGHSH and CDR2 LQKENI. The CDR3 runs 17 residues.

This clone was seen only a few times. V and J are TRBV29-1 and TRBJ1-1, with D perhaps TRBD1 (6 bases). Germline V gene sequence: CDR1 SQVTM, CDR2 ANQGSEA. V was pared by 4 bases and J by 3 bases, with 9 bases between. This CDR3 has 12 amino acids. The CDR3, as DNA: TGCAGCGTTGTTGGGGGCGACACTGAAGCTTTCTTT. It yields the protein CSVVGGDTEAFF.

The chain combines TRBV4-2 with TRBJ2-3, with 7 bases aligning to TRBD2. Germline CDR1 and CDR2: LGHNA and YNFKEQ. The CDR3 has 16 amino acids. The V and J ends lost 4 bases and 2 bases, in that order; junction bases with no gene match: 9. The CDR3 loop is CASSLDLGLSTDTQYF. The CDR3 DNA is TGTGCCAGCAGCCTTGACCTGGGACTATCCACAGATACGCAGTATTTT.

The chain recombines TRBV5-1 with TRBJ2-5, with D hard to call. The CDR3 consists of 14 residues. Germline CDR1 is SGHRS and CDR2 is YFSETQ. V gave up 0 bases and J gave up 1 base, with 7 bases separating them. This chain's CDR3 is CASSLGLLQETQYF. CDR3 nucleotide sequence: TGCGCCAGCAGCTTGGGACTTCTCCAAGAGACCCAGTACTTC.

The chain combines TRBV7-7 with TRBJ2-7; D uncertain. Looked up from germline, CDR1 is SSHAT and CDR2 is FNYEAQ (reference sequence). The CDR3 sequence is 15 residues long. V lost 4 bases and J 2 bases, leaving 15 bases between the germline ends. For the CDR3, the DNA is TGTGCCAGCAGCTCCGGTCGAGTGTTAGCCTACGAGCAGTACTTC. Protein: CASSSGRVLAYEQYF.

The chain joins TRBV4-1 to TRBJ2-7; D might be TRBD2 (6 bases). Trimming stripped 4 bases from V and 2 bases from J, with 9 bases between. Germline loops: CDR1 MGHRA, CDR2 YSYEKL. The CDR3 is 13 amino acids. The chain's CDR3 is CASSRDSTYEQYF. In DNA, the CDR3 is TGCGCCAGCAGCCGGGACTCCACCTACGAGCAGTACTTC.

The chain carries TRBV7-2 and TRBJ2-1; 9 bases fit TRBD2. V lost 8 bases to trimming and J lost 8 bases; unmatched junction nucleotides: 10. The CDR3 spans 14 residues. CDR1 and CDR2 from the germline V gene are SGHTA and FQGNSA. For the CDR3, the DNA is TGTGCCAGCGCGGGGGGGCCCGCCGTTGATGAGCAGTTCTTC. This gives the protein CASAGGPAVDEQFF.

The chain couples TRBV5-5 to TRBJ1-5, with 9 bases fitting TRBD1. The trim removed 3 bases at V and 2 bases at J, leaving 6 bases unmatched. Germline V lookup: CDR1 SGHKS, CDR2 YYEKEE (reference sequence). The CDR3 totals 16 residues. The CDR3 DNA sequence: TGTGCCAGCAGCTGGACAGGGGTATACGGCAATCAGCCCCAGCATTTT. It is translated as CASSWTGVYGNQPQHF.

The chain recombines TRBV21-1 with TRBJ2-4; the table names TRBD1, a call not compared with the DNA. TRBV21-1 is classified as a pseudogene. This CDR3 comprises 16 residues. CDR3 sequence: CASFSRDRVPKNIQYF. DNA for the CDR3: TGTGCCAGCTTCTCCCGGGACAGGGTCCCGAAAAACATTCAGTACTTC.

CDR3 DNA: TGCGCCAGCAGGGGGGTTGACTCTAGCGGGGGGTACCATACGCAGTATTTT. Residues: CASRGVDSSGGYHTQYF. The chain couples TRBV4-1 to TRBJ2-3, with 11 bases fitting TRBD2. The CDR3 consists of 17 residues. Germline CDR1 reads MGHRA; CDR2 reads YSYEKL. The ends lost 6 bases at V and 7 bases at J; junction bases unmatched: 15.

J is TRBJ1-6 and V is TRBV4-3, with D perhaps TRBD1 (5 bases). CDR3 length: 16 residues. Germline V gene lookup returns CDR1 LGHNA and CDR2 YSLEER. V was cut by 2 bases and J by 7 bases, with 15 bases left in between. CDR3 sequence (DNA): TGCGCCAGCAGCCAATACCCCGGGGGGTCAAATTCACCCCTCCACTTT. It specifies CASSQYPGGSNSPLHF.

This clone was recorded once. The rearrangement uses TRBV21-1 and TRBJ2-7; TRBD1, the table's D call, was not compared with the DNA. TRBV21-1 is a pseudogene segment. This CDR3 contains 11 residues. The CDR3 coding sequence is TGTGCCAGCACCCGACACAGGGGACAGTACTTC. This gives the protein CASTRHRGQYF.

The chain joins TRBV19 to TRBJ1-5, with D maybe TRBD1 (6 bases). Germline lookup yields CDR1 LNHDA and CDR2 SQIVND (reference sequence). This CDR3 contains 15 residues. V gave up 2 bases and J gave up 0 bases, with 8 bases separating them. The CDR3 loop reads CASSITGSSNQPQHF. CDR3 bases: TGTGCCAGTAGTATAACAGGGTCTAGCAATCAGCCCCAGCATTTT.

The chain has TRBV6-4 and TRBJ1-3, with a weak D call TRBD1 (6 bases). V was shortened by 10 bases and J by 0 bases, with 13 bases between the two germline ends. Germline V gene data show CDR1 as MRHNA and CDR2 as SNTAGT. CDR3 length: 14 residues. The CDR3 region is CAISTGASGNTIYF. CDR3 DNA sequence: TGTGCCATTTCGACAGGCGCCTCTGGAAACACCATATATTTT.

This chain uses TRBV9 with TRBJ2-7; TRBD1 matches at 7 bases. The CDR3 extends over 13 amino acids. Germline CDR1 SGDLS, CDR2 YYNGEE. V dropped 0 bases and J dropped 6; count of bases not matched to a gene: 3. In nucleotides, the CDR3 is TGTGCCAGCAGCGTAGAGGGGGCGACCGAGCAGTACTTC. Translating it yields CASSVEGATEQYF. The complete variable domain, with remaining parts taken from reference TRBV9 and TRBJ2-7, reads DSGVTQTPKHLITATGQRVTLRCSPRSGDLSVYWYQQSLDQGLQFLIQYYNGEERAKGNILERFSAQQFPDLHSELNLSSLELGDSALYFCASSVEGATEQYFGPGTRLTVT.